The entry below gives a single T cell receptor (beta chain) sequence along with its context. What it binds is not known. Donors counted as nominally healthy when sampled, yet unrecorded immune exposures were likely. The CDR3 length is 11 residues. CDR1 and CDR2 from the germline V gene are DFQATT and SNEGSKA (reference sequence). This sample is drawn from a study of cytomegalovirus exposure and HLA in healthy donors. PCR primers comprised 60 Vbeta and 13 Jbeta primers. TCRdb keeps only in-frame clones here, not all; method: immunoSEQ multiplex PCR. The sample holds 270,000 or so clones, 92% seen once. Study observations and caveats: Most likely, a cluster of highly shared sequence variants arose as a sequencing artifact. Most TCR sequences showed up rarely, but some public TCRs showed up in many donors. Near-uniform donor sequencing depth was presumed by presence/absence analyses.

The chain has TRBV20-1 and TRBJ2-1, with D possibly TRBD1 on 8 matching bases. The material sequenced was PBMCs. The sequence was collected from a girl aged 2-10 years in good health and CMV-seronegative. Written as DNA, the CDR3 is TGCAGCACAGGGGGGGGCAATGAGCAGTTCTTC. It specifies CSTGGGNEQFF.